These 18 T cell receptor beta chains were all obtained from the same sample, sequenced in a study of CD8 T cells in ankylosing spondylitis. Findings of the study overall: Ankylosing spondylitis blood appeared to carry a characteristic TCR beta motif of 7 or 8 highly homologous variants.

TCRdb reprocessed the 5' RACE reads via MiXCR and lists one record per CDR3 protein. The table shows a few hundred thousand distinct CDR3 sequences, with roughly 12% occurring only once. These receptors have no known antigen. The sequenced sample consisted of blood, either unsorted or a sorted T cell fraction (not recorded which). All receptors come from a male donor with ankylosing spondylitis.

The table lists this clonotype with a few counts. V gene TRBV9 combines with J gene TRBJ2-7, with D maybe TRBD2 (6 bases). This CDR3 is built from 15 residues. Germline lookup yields CDR1 SGDLS and CDR2 YYNGEE. V lost 4 bases, J lost 0 bases, and 14 bases lay in between. This chain's CDR3 is CASSPSLALSYEQYF. The CDR3 region has the DNA TGTGCCAGCAGCCCCAGTCTAGCGCTCTCCTACGAGCAGTACTTC.

In its sample, this clonotype was seen a few times. The chain uses TRBV24-1 and TRBJ2-5, with D uncertain. V lost 7 bases and J 1 base, leaving 6 bases between the germline ends. CDR1 and CDR2 from the germline V gene are KGHDR and SFDVKD. The CDR3 runs to 12 residues. CDR3 amino acids: CATRAAQETQYF. CDR3 DNA sequence: TGTGCCACCAGGGCAGCCCAAGAGACCCAGTACTTC.

This clonotype was seen many times. This chain connects TRBV11-2 to TRBJ2-2; 9 bases agree with TRBD2. Unmatched junction bases numbered 2, after V lost 1 base and J lost 5 bases. Germline CDR1 and CDR2: SGHAT and FQNNGV. The CDR3 is 15 residues long. Here the CDR3 DNA reads TGTGCCAGCAGCTTAGCTAGCGGGACAACCGGGGAGCTGTTTTTT. Protein: CASSLASGTTGELFF.

The chain joins TRBV20-1 to TRBJ2-3; D remains ambiguous. The CDR3 runs to 13 residues. The germline CDR1 and CDR2 sequences are DFQATT and SNEGSKA (reference sequence). V gave up 3 bases and J gave up 7 bases, with 14 bases separating them. CDR3 sequence: CSASRGPSNTQYF. CDR3 nucleotide sequence: TGCAGTGCTAGTAGAGGCCCATCAAATACGCAGTATTTT.

The CDR3 spells CASKPGQGLPGELFF. CDR3 DNA sequence: TGTGCCAGCAAGCCGGGACAGGGACTCCCCGGGGAGCTGTTTTTT. The genes are TRBV27 and TRBJ2-2, with 9 bases aligning to TRBD1. Looked up from germline, CDR1 is MNHEY and CDR2 is SMNVEV (reference sequence). The CDR3 is 15 residues long. V was pared by 7 bases and J by 6 bases, with 9 bases of the junction left unmatched.

This chain uses TRBV20-1 with TRBJ2-2; TRBD2 matches at 9 bases. The CDR3 sequence is 12 residues long. CDR1 DFQATT and CDR2 SNEGSKA come from the germline V gene (reference sequence). This CDR3 is CGSGRNTGELFF. In DNA, the CDR3 is TGCGGTAGCGGGAGGAACACCGGGGAGCTGTTTTTT.

The chain is built from TRBV24-1 and TRBJ2-2, with D tentatively TRBD1 or TRBD2 (5 bases each). Germline CDR1 reads KGHDR; CDR2 reads SFDVKD. CDR3 length: 12 residues. V was pared by 7 bases and J by 8 bases, with 10 bases between. The CDR3 nucleotides read TGTGCCACCAGGGGGGAGCCGGGGGAGCTGTTTTTT. This gives the protein CATRGEPGELFF.

This clonotype was counted only a few times. The rearrangement links TRBV20-1 to TRBJ2-7, with TRBD2 matching 9 bases. Germline V lookup: CDR1 DFQATT, CDR2 SNEGSKA (reference sequence). This CDR3 is 15 amino acids long. Germline trimming cut 3 bases from V and 4 bases from J; bases unmatched to any gene: 10. The CDR3 region is CSASNPGLARYEQYF. Here the CDR3 DNA reads TGCAGTGCTAGCAACCCGGGACTAGCCCGTTACGAGCAGTACTTC.

In its sample, this clonotype was seen many times. The chain couples TRBV12-3 or TRBV12-4 to TRBJ1-2; a weak D match, TRBD1 (6 bases). V was pared by 5 bases and J by 7 bases, with 14 bases between. The CDR3 spans 13 residues. The CDR3 nucleotides read TGTGCCAGCAGTCCCACACAGGGTAGTGGCTACACCTTC. This translates into CASSPTQGSGYTF.

This clonotype has at least ten counts. The V call is TRBV5-5, the J call TRBJ1-4; 7 nucleotides align to TRBD1. The CDR3 covers 13 residues. Germline V lookup: CDR1 SGHKS, CDR2 YYEKEE (reference sequence). The CDR3 coding sequence is TGTGGCAGTTGGGGGGACAGCGGCGAAAAACTGTTTTTT. This encodes CGSWGDSGEKLFF.

This clonotype appeared many times. V gene TRBV7-9 combines with J gene TRBJ2-1, with 7 positions matching TRBD2. Germline V lookup: CDR1 SEHNR, CDR2 FQNEAQ (reference sequence). CDR3 length: 11 residues. Trimming took 7 bases from V and 8 from J; bases not matched to a gene: 2. The CDR3 DNA reads as TGTGCCAGCACCCGGGGGGATGAGCAGTTCTTC. It encodes CASTRGDEQFF.

This clonotype was counted between two and nine times. V is TRBV16 and J is TRBJ1-3; 7 bases align to TRBD1. The V gene's germline CDR1 is KGHSY and CDR2 FQNENV. The V and J ends lost 6 bases and 0 bases, in that order; junction bases with no gene match: 5. This CDR3 has 15 residues. DNA for the CDR3: TGTGCCAGCAGATTGACAGGGAGCTCTGGAAACACCATATATTTT. Translation gives CASRLTGSSGNTIYF.

The V and J genes are TRBV5-4 and TRBJ2-1; TRBD2 matches at 9 bases. Germline V lookup: CDR1 SGHNT, CDR2 YYREEE (reference sequence). Trimming cost V 0 bases and J 5 bases; bases outside gene matches: 6. CDR3 length: 16 amino acids. CDR3 bases: TGTGCCAGCAGCTTGGGGGTAGCGGGAGAGCACAATGAGCAGTTCTTC. Translating it yields CASSLGVAGEHNEQFF. The variable domain in full, with the rest retrieved from reference TRBV5-4 and TRBJ2-1, is ETGVTQSPTHLIKTRGQQVTLRCSSQSGHNTVSWYQQALGQGPQFIFQYYREEENGRGNFPPRFSGLQFPNYSSELNVNALELDDSALYLCASSLGVAGEHNEQFFGPGTRLTVL.

This clonotype was recorded a few times. The rearrangement joins TRBV4-1 to TRBJ2-3; 7 bases are a match to TRBD2. Germline values: CDR1 MGHRA, CDR2 YSYEKL. The CDR3 loop spans 19 amino acids. The V gene end was trimmed by 1 base and the J gene end by 1 base; junction bases not matched to a gene: 14. The CDR3 loop reads CASSQAWGEGRRGTDTQYF. The CDR3, as DNA: TGCGCCAGCAGCCAAGCTTGGGGGGAGGGCCGCCGAGGCACAGATACGCAGTATTTT.

The chain carries TRBV5-1 and TRBJ2-5; D gene ambiguous. Trimming took 2 bases from V and 3 from J, leaving 8 bases between them. CDR3 size: 13 residues. The V gene's germline CDR1 is SGHRS and CDR2 YFSETQ. The CDR3 DNA sequence: TGCGCCAGCAGCTTTCTCGCGGAAGAGACCCAGTACTTC. It specifies CASSFLAEETQYF.

This clonotype was counted only a few times. V and J are TRBV2 and TRBJ2-4; 7 bases line up with TRBD1. The CDR3 totals 13 residues. The germline V gene has CDR1 SNHLY and CDR2 FYNNEI. V lost 10 bases, J lost 4 bases, and 7 bases stayed unmatched. The CDR3 DNA is TGTGCCACGAAGGGGGCAGGAAAAAACATTCAGTACTTC. Its protein product is CATKGAGKNIQYF. Complete variable domain (other parts from reference TRBV2 and TRBJ2-4): EPEVTQTPSHQVTQMGQEVILRCVPISNHLYFYWYRQILGQKVEFLVSFYNNEISEKSEIFDDQFSVERPDGSNFTLKIRSTKLEDSAMYFCATKGAGKNIQYFGAGTRLSVL.

This chain links TRBV12-3 or TRBV12-4 with TRBJ1-4, with D perhaps matching TRBD1 (6 bases). V was shortened by 3 bases and J by 8 bases, with 13 bases between the two germline ends. This CDR3 contains 14 residues. The DNA for the CDR3 is TGTGCCAGCAGTTTGAGCAGGGGATTAGAAAAACTGTTTTTT. Translating it yields CASSLSRGLEKLFF.

This clonotype showed up many times. The chain has TRBV7-2 and TRBJ2-3; 7 nucleotides agree with TRBD2. CDR1 is SGHTA, CDR2 FQGNSA, per germline. The ends lost 1 base at V and 7 bases at J; junction bases unmatched: 8. CDR3 length: 15 amino acids. CDR3 residues: CASSLGGRERNTQYF. CDR3 nucleotides: TGTGCCAGCAGCTTAGGAGGGCGGGAGCGAAATACGCAGTATTTT. The variable domain in full, with the rest retrieved from reference TRBV7-2 and TRBJ2-3, is GAGVSQSPSNKVTEKGKDVELRCDPISGHTALYWYRQSLGQGLEFLIYFQGNSAPDKSGLPSDRFSAERTGGSVSTLTIQRTQQEDSAVYLCASSLGGRERNTQYFGPGTRLTVL.